Each of the 19 T cell receptor beta chains below was sequenced from the same sample in a study of vaccination and CD4 T cells after COVID-19. Their cognate antigens are unknown. Noted treatment: roughly nine-day PBMC culture with coronavirus spike peptide pools or control peptides (ViraFEST assay). The Oncomine TCR Beta short-read assay sequenced DNA from cultured CD4+ T cells. TCRdb re-called the PCR reads through MiXCR, storing one row per CDR3 protein. The profile shows roughly 20,000 distinct CDR3 sequences, roughly three fifths of them singletons. Sequenced material: CD4+ T cells from blood, cultured in vitro. The receptor source for this set is a human donor who had recovered from COVID-19.

The chain couples TRBV6-1 to TRBJ2-1; D could derive from TRBD1 or TRBD2 (5 bases each). Deletions cut 5 bases from V and 4 bases from J, with 12 bases between. Germline lookup yields CDR1 MNHNS and CDR2 SASEGT. The CDR3 contains 14 residues. The CDR3 is CASSHRDQYNEQFF. Here the CDR3 DNA reads TGTGCCAGCAGTCACCGGGACCAATACAATGAGCAGTTCTTC.

The chain is built from TRBV20-1 and TRBJ2-3; unclear D gene. The CDR3 has 14 residues. CDR1 and CDR2 (germline): DFQATT, SNEGSKA (reference sequence). With 3 bases removed from V and 5 bases from J, the gap between germline ends came to 15 bases. The CDR3 reads CSARASFLGDTQYF. CDR3 DNA: TGCAGTGCTAGGGCCAGCTTCCTGGGAGATACGCAGTATTTT.

The chain combines TRBV20-1 with TRBJ2-1, with D maybe TRBD2 (5 bases). CDR3 length equals 14 residues. CDR1 DFQATT and CDR2 SNEGSKA come from the germline V gene (reference sequence). V dropped 5 bases and J dropped 3 bases, with 14 bases sitting between them. The DNA of the CDR3 is TGCAGTGCTCTCCAGGCCCGGGACTACAATGAGCAGTTCTTC. Its translation: CSALQARDYNEQFF.

V is TRBV3-1 and J is TRBJ2-7; 8 nucleotides align to TRBD1. V shed 4 bases and J 0 bases; nucleotides not matched to a gene: 5. The CDR3 totals 15 residues. Per germline, CDR1 LGHDT and CDR2 YNNKEL (reference sequence). CDR3 sequence reads: CASSLRQGSSYEQYF. The CDR3 nucleotides are TGTGCCAGCAGCCTACGACAGGGGAGCTCCTACGAGCAGTACTTC.

The rearrangement uses TRBV19 and TRBJ1-4; 7 bases match TRBD1. CDR1 and CDR2 from the germline V gene are LNHDA and SQIVND (reference sequence). J lost 7 bases, V lost 3 bases, and 5 bases had no gene match. The CDR3 spans 14 residues. CDR3 nucleotides: TGTGCCAGTAGTATTTGGGGACAGAGTGAAAAACTGTTTTTT. Translation: CASSIWGQSEKLFF.

The CDR3 is CSARGGDSTNEKLFF. CDR3 coding DNA: TGCAGTGCTAGGGGGGGGGACTCGACTAATGAAAAACTGTTTTTT. The chain employs TRBV20-1 and TRBJ1-4; maybe TRBD1 (5 bases). The V gene's germline CDR1 is DFQATT and CDR2 SNEGSKA (reference sequence). V lost 3 bases to trimming and J lost 2 bases, with 13 bases between them. The CDR3 runs to 15 residues.

This clonotype was counted a few times. This chain uses TRBV24-1 with TRBJ1-2; D unresolved. CDR3 length equals 14 residues. V was shortened by 0 bases and J by 2 bases, with 6 bases between the two germline ends. Germline assignment: CDR1 KGHDR and CDR2 SFDVKD. The CDR3 protein is CATSDLSANYGYTF. CDR3 bases: TGTGCCACCAGTGATTTGTCAGCCAACTATGGCTACACCTTC.

The gene calls are TRBV10-1 and TRBJ2-7, with TRBD2 matching over 13 bases. Looked up from germline, CDR1 is WNHNN and CDR2 is SYGVQD (reference sequence). CDR3 size: 18 residues. The trim removed 8 bases at V and 2 bases at J, leaving 15 bases unmatched. The CDR3 reads CASGENRLGLAGAYEQYF. For the CDR3, the DNA is TGCGCCAGCGGGGAAAATCGCCTAGGACTAGCGGGAGCCTACGAGCAGTACTTC.

This chain's CDR3 is CASRDRGDTQYF. The CDR3 region has the DNA TGTGCCAGCAGGGACAGGGGAGATACGCAGTATTTT. The rearrangement uses TRBV2 and TRBJ2-3; 9 bases fit TRBD1. The CDR3 is 12 residues long. Germline V gives CDR1 SNHLY, CDR2 FYNNEI. With V trimmed by 6 bases and J by 5 bases, 0 bases remained unmatched.

J is TRBJ2-7 and V is TRBV20-1, with D possibly TRBD2 on 5 matching bases. The CDR3 is 13 amino acids. Germline V gene data show CDR1 as DFQATT and CDR2 as SNEGSKA (reference sequence). The ends were cut back, 5 bases at V and 1 base at J, with 12 bases in the middle. The CDR3 protein is CSALTTISYEQYF. DNA of the CDR3: TGCAGTGCTCTGACGACTATTTCCTACGAGCAGTACTTC.

The rearrangement links TRBV5-6 to TRBJ1-2; D gene ambiguous. Germline V gene lookup returns CDR1 SGHDT and CDR2 YYEEEE. The V end was cut by 0 bases, the J end by 4 bases, with 13 bases between. This CDR3 has 15 amino acids. CDR3 sequence reads: CASSLGQVVFYGYTF. The CDR3 DNA sequence: TGTGCCAGCAGCTTGGGGCAGGTTGTGTTCTATGGCTACACCTTC.

This sequence joins TRBV12-5 and TRBJ2-3, with unresolved D. The CDR3 has 15 residues. V shed 1 base and J shed 2 bases, with 10 bases lying between them. Germline assignment: CDR1 LGHNT and CDR2 FRNRAP. The CDR3 nucleotides are TGTGCTAGTGGTTTGGGACACTTTTCCACAGATACGCAGTATTTT. This encodes CASGLGHFSTDTQYF.

The chain links TRBV20-1 to TRBJ1-2; D might be TRBD1 (5 bases). The CDR3 is 14 residues long. Germline V gives CDR1 DFQATT, CDR2 SNEGSKA (reference sequence). Trimming took off 4 bases at V and 6 bases at J, with 18 bases between the two ends. CDR3 sequence reads: CSATPLGAMHGYTF. DNA of the CDR3: TGCAGTGCTACCCCCTTAGGGGCTATGCATGGCTACACCTTC.

This clonotype has a handful of counts. V gene TRBV11-3 combines with J gene TRBJ2-6; TRBD1 aligns across 8 bases. V lost 5 bases, J lost 4 bases, and 7 bases stayed unmatched. Germline CDR1 SGHNT, CDR2 YENEEA. The CDR3 totals 16 residues. The CDR3 DNA reads as TGTGCCAGCAGCCGGACAGGGTCAGACGGGGCCAACGTCCTGACTTTC. It yields the protein CASSRTGSDGANVLTF.

This clonotype appeared a few times. V and J are TRBV20-1 and TRBJ2-3; 12 bases are a match to TRBD2. V shed 6 bases, J shed 6 bases, and the junction held 10 bases outside the gene matches. From germline, CDR1 is DFQATT and CDR2 SNEGSKA (reference sequence). This CDR3 spans 15 amino acids. CDR3 DNA sequence: TGCAGTGCCATCCCGACTAGCGGGAGACAGGATACGCAGTATTTT. As protein: CSAIPTSGRQDTQYF.

This chain uses TRBV6-2 or TRBV6-3 with TRBJ1-4; no firm D call. The CDR3 loop spans 13 amino acids. Germline V gene sequence: CDR1 MNHEY, CDR2 SVGEGT. The germline V and J ends were trimmed by 6 bases and 2 bases, with 7 bases remaining between them. CDR3 protein: CASRRSTNEKLFF. The CDR3 coding sequence is TGTGCCAGCAGACGAAGCACTAATGAAAAACTGTTTTTT.

The chain has TRBV7-6 and TRBJ2-5; 8 bases are a match to TRBD1. CDR3 length: 14 residues. CDR1 and CDR2 (germline): SGHVS, FNYEAQ. Trimming took 1 base from V and 6 from J; bases not matched to a gene: 4. The CDR3, as DNA: TGTGCCAGCAGCTTAGTGGGCAGGGGGCAGACCCAGTACTTC. Protein sequence: CASSLVGRGQTQYF. The whole variable domain, filled in from reference TRBV7-6 and TRBJ2-5, reads GAGVSQSPRYKVTKRGQDVALRCDPISGHVSLYWYRQALGQGPEFLTYFNYEAQQDKSGLPNDRFSAERPEGSISTLTIQRTEQRDSAMYRCASSLVGRGQTQYFGPGTRLLVL.

The chain recombines TRBV7-9 with TRBJ1-5; the match to TRBD1 covers 7 bases. The CDR3 is 14 amino acids. The junction had 2 bases not matched to a gene; V was cut back by 3 bases and J by 3 bases. Germline V gives CDR1 SEHNR, CDR2 FQNEAQ (reference sequence). CDR3 in DNA: TGTGCCAGCAGCTTGGGACAGTACAATCAGCCCCAGCATTTT. Residues: CASSLGQYNQPQHF.

This clonotype has only a few counts. The CDR3 protein is CASSPRTGGLGSDNSPLHF. Here the CDR3 DNA reads TGTGCCAGCAGTCCCCGGACAGGGGGCTTAGGATCGGATAATTCACCCCTCCACTTT. This chain uses TRBV6-2 or TRBV6-3 with TRBJ1-6; TRBD1 matches 11 bases. Germline assignment: CDR1 MNHEY and CDR2 SVGEGT. This CDR3 is built from 19 residues. J gave up 5 bases and V 5 bases, and 14 bases lay outside the gene matches.